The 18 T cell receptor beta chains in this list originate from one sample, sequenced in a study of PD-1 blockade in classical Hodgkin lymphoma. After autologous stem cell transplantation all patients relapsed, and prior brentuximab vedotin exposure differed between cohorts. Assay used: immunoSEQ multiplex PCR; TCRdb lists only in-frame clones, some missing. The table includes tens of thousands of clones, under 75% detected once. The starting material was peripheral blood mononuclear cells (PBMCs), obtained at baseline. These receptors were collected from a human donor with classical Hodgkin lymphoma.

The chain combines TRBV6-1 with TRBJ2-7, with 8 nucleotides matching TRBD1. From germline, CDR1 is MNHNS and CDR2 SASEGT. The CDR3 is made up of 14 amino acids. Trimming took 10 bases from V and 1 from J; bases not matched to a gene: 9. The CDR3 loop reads CATGDRSGSYEQYF. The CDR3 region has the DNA TGTGCCACCGGGGACAGGAGCGGGTCCTACGAGCAGTACTTC.

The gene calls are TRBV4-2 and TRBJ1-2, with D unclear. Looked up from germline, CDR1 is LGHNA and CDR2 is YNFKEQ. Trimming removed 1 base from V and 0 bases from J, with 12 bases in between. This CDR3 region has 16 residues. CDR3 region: CASSQVGQEANYGYTF. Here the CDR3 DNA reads TGTGCCAGCAGCCAAGTGGGTCAGGAAGCTAACTATGGCTACACCTTC.

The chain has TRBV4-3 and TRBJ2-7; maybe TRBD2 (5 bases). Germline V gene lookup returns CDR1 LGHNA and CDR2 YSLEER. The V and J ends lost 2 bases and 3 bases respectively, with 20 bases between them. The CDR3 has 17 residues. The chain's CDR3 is CASSQYGMTQTLYEQYF. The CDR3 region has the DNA TGCGCCAGCAGCCAATACGGGATGACGCAGACCCTCTACGAGCAGTACTTC.

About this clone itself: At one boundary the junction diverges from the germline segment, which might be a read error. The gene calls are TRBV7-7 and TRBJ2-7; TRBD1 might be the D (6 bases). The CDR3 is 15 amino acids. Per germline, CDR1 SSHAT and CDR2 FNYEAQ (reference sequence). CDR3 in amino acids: CASSPLDSSSYEQYF. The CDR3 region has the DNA TGTGCTAGCAGCCCATTGGACAGTAGCTCCTACGAGCAGTACTTC.

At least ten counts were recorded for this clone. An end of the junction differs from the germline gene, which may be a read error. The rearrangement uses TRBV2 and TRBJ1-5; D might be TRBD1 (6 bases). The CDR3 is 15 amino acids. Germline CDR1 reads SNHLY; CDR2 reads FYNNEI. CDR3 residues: CASSEGGGSNQPQHF. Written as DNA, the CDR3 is TGTGCCAGCAGCGAAGGGGGAGGTAGCAATCAGCCCCAGCATTTT. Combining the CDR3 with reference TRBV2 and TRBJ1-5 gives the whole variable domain EPEVTQTPSHQVTQMGQEVILRCVPISNHLYFYWYRQILGQKVEFLVSFYNNEISEKSEIFDDQFSVERPDGSNFTLKIRSTKLEDSAMYFCASSEGGGSNQPQHFGDGTRLSIL.

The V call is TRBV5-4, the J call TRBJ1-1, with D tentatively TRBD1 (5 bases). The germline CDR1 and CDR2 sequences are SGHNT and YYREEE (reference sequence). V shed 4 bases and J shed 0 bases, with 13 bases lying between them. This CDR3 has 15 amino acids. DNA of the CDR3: TGTGCCAGCAGCGGTGGGGGGATGATGAACACTGAAGCTTTCTTT. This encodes CASSGGGMMNTEAFF.

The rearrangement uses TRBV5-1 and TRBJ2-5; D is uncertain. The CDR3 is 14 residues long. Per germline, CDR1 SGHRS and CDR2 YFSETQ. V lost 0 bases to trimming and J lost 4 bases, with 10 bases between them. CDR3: CASSLGGTRETQYF. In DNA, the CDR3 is TGCGCCAGCAGCTTGGGGGGTACCCGAGAGACCCAGTACTTC.

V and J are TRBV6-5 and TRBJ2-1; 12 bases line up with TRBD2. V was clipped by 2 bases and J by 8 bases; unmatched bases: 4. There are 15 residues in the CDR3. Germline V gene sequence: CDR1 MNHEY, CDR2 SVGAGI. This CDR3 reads CASSYVASGRDEQFF. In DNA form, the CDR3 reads TGTGCCAGCAGTTACGTGGCTAGCGGGAGGGATGAGCAGTTCTTC.

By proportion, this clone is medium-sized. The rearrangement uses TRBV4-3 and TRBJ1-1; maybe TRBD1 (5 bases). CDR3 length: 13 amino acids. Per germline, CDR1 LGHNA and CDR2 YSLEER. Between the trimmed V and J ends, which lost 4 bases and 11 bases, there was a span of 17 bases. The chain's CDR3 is CASSPKRGSWAFF. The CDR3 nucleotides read TGCGCCAGCAGCCCAAAACGGGGCTCTTGGGCTTTCTTT.

The CDR3: CASRRSYTGNQPQHF. CDR3 in DNA: TGTGCCAGCAGACGCAGCTATACCGGGAATCAGCCCCAGCATTTT. The chain carries TRBV28 and TRBJ1-5; D ambiguous. V was pared by 6 bases and J by 4 bases, with 16 bases between. Germline V gene sequence: CDR1 MDHEN, CDR2 SYDVKM. There are 15 residues in the CDR3.

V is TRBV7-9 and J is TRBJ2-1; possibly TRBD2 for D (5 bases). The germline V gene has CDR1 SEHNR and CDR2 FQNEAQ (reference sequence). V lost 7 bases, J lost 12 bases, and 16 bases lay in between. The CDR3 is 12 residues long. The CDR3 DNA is TGTGCCAGCACCCTCGAGGGAACTTGGCAGTTCTTC. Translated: CASTLEGTWQFF.

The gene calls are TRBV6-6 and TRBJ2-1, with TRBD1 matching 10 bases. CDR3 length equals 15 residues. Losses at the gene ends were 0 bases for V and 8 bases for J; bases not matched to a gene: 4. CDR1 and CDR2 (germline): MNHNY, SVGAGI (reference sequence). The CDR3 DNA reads TGTGCCAGCAGTTACTCGGGGACAGGGGCCGATGAGCAGTTCTTC. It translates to CASSYSGTGADEQFF.

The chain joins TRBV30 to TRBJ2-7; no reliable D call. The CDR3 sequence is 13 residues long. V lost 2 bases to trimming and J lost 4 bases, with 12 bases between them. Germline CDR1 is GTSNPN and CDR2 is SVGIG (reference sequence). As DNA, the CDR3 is TGTGCCTGGAGTCCTCTCCCCGGGTACGAGCAGTACTTC. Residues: CAWSPLPGYEQYF.

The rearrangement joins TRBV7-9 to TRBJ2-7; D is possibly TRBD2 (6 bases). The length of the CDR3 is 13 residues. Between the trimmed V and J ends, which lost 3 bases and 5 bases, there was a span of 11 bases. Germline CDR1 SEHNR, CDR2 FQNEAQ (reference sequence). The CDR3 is CASSFSGTHEQYF. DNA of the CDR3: TGTGCCAGCAGCTTTTCCGGGACTCACGAGCAGTACTTC.

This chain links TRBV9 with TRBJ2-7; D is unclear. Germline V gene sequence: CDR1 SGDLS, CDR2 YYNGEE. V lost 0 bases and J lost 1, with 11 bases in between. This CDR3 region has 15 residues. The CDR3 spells CASSVEAQVSYEQYF. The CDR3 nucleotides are TGTGCCAGCAGCGTAGAGGCTCAGGTGTCCTACGAGCAGTACTTC.

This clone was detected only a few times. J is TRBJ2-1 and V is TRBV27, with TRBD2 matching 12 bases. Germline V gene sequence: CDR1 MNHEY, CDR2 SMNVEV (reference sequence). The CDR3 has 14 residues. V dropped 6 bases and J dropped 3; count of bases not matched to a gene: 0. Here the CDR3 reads CASRTSGSYNEQFF. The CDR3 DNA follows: TGTGCCAGCAGGACTAGCGGGAGCTACAATGAGCAGTTCTTC.

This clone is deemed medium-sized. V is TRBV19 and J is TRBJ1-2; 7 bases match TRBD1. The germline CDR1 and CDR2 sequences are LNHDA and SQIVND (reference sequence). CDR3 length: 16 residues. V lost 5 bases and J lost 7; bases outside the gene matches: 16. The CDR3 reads CASSPRGDTTGLGYTF. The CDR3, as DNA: TGTGCCAGTAGTCCGAGGGGGGACACGACAGGGCTTGGCTACACCTTC.

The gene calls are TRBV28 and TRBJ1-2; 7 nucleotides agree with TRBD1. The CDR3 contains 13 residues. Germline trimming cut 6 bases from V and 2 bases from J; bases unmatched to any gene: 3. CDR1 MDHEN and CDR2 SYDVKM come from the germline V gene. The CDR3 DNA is TGTGCCAGCAGCTGGGGACAGAACTATGGCTACACCTTC. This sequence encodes CASSWGQNYGYTF.